This entry concerns a single TCR beta chain. Germline loops: CDR1 MNHNS, CDR2 SASEGT. V was clipped by 4 bases and J by 1 base, with 14 bases between them. There are 16 residues in the CDR3. This sample is part of a study of T cell responses to AZD1222 COVID-19 vaccine. Data came from immunoSEQ multiplex PCR; TCRdb stores just in-frame clones and leaves some out. The sample lists about 78,000 clones; 88% were seen once. The sequence was obtained from an adult in good health. The chain has TRBV6-1 and TRBJ1-5; TRBD1 is a possible D gene (5 bases). The specimen was peripheral blood, collected on day 0 of MenACWY control vaccination. The CDR3 is CASSVVPGGSNQPQHF. DNA for the CDR3: TGTGCCAGCAGTGTGGTCCCGGGGGGGAGCAATCAGCCCCAGCATTTT.